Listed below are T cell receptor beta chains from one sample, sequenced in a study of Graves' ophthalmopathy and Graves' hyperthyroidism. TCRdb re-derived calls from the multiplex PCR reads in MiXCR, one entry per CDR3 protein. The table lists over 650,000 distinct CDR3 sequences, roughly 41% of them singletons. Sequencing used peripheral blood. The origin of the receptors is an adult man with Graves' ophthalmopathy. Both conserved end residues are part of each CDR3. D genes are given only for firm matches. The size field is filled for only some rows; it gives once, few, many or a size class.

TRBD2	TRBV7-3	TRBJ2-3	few	TGTGCCAGCAGCCCCGGAGCGGGAGTCAGTACAGATACGCAGTATTTT	CASSPGAGVSTDTQYF
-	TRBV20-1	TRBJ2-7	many	TGCAGTGCTAGCCGCGTTTCGGTGGCCGAGCAGTACTTC	CSASRVSVAEQYF
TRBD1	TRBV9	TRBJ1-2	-	TGTGCCAGCAGCGTAGCAGGGGGACAGACTAACTATGGCTACACCTTC	CASSVAGGQTNYGYTF
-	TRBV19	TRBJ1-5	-	TGTGCCAGTAGTTATGGGGAAGGTCAGCCCCAGCATTTT	CASSYGEGQPQHF
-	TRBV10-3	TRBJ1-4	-	TGTGCCAGCAGTGAGTCAGGCACCGGGAATGAAAGACTGTTTTTT	CASSESGTGNERLFF
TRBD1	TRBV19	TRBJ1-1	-	TGTGCCAGTAGTACATGGGGACAGGTAGTGACTTTCTTT	CASSTWGQVVTFF
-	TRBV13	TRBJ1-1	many	TGTGCCAGCAGCTTAGGTCGGGTTCTCACTGAAGCTTTCTTT	CASSLGRVLTEAFF
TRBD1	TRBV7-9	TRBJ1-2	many	TGTGCCAGCAGCTTGAGGGACAGGGGCTATGGCTACACCTTC	CASSLRDRGYGYTF
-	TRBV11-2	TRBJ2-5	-	TGTGCCAGCAGGCCGTGCTACGGGGCAGAGACCCAGTACTTC	CASRPCYGAETQYF
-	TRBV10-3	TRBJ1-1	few	TGTGCCAGCAGTTACGGGGGAACCCATAAAATTGAAGCTTTCTTT	CASSYGGTHKIEAFF
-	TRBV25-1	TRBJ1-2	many	TGTGCCAGCAGTGGAGTGGGGATCGCCTATGGCTACACCTTC	CASSGVGIAYGYTF
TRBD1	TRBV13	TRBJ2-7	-	TGTGCCAGCAGCCTCCTTAATCCGACAGGGGAAAATAAAGGGGAGCAGTACTTC	CASSLLNPTGENKGEQYF
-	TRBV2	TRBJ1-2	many	TGTGCCAGCAGCGCCATAAGCGGCAGGGATGCTGGCTACACCTTC	CASSAISGRDAGYTF
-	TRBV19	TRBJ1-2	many	TGTGCCAGTAGTATAGCTAGGGCCTATGGCTACACCTTC	CASSIARAYGYTF
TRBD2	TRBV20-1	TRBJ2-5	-	TGCAGTGCTAGTGGCGGGGGGGCTCAGTACTTC	CSASGGGAQYF
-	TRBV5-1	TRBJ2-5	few	TGCGCCAGCGGTTCGTCAACAAGCCAAGAGACCCAGTACTTC	CASGSSTSQETQYF
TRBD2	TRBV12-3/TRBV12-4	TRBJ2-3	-	TGTGCCAGCAGTTTCGGGGGGGGTGTCACAGATACGCAGTATTTT	CASSFGGGVTDTQYF
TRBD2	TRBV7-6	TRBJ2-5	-	TGCGCCAGCAGCGATCTGGGACTAGCGGAGAGCTCCCAAGAGACCCAGTACTTC	CASSDLGLAESSQETQYF
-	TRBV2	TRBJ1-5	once	TGTGCCAGCAGCCTAACGCGGGCAGACCAGCCCCAGCATTTT	CASSLTRADQPQHF
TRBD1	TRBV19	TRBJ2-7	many	TGTGCCAGTAGTATGCGTAACAGGGGCGTCCCCTACGAGCAGTACTTC	CASSMRNRGVPYEQYF
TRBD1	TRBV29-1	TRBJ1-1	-	TGCAGCGGTGGACAGGGCACTGAAGCTTTCTTT	CSGGQGTEAFF
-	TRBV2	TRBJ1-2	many	TGTGCCAGCAGCGGGACGGGACTGGGCTATGGCTACACCTTC	CASSGTGLGYGYTF
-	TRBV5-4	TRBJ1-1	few	TGTGCCAGCAGCTTGTTGTTACAGAACACTGAAGCTTTCTTT	CASSLLLQNTEAFF
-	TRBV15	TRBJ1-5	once	TGTGCCACCAGCAGTTTCAGGGCAGATAGCAATCAGCCCCAGCATTTT	CATSSFRADSNQPQHF
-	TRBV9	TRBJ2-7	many	TGTGCCAGCAGCGTAGGCCAGATGAACTACGAGCAGTACTTC	CASSVGQMNYEQYF
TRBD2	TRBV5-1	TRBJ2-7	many	TGCGCCAGCTCTAGCGGGAGGAACTCCTACGAGCAGTACTTC	CASSSGRNSYEQYF
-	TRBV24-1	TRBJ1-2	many	TGTGCCACCAGTGAGTCCTGGGGATTCGGCTACACCTTC	CATSESWGFGYTF
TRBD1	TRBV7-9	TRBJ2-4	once	TGTGCCAGCAGCGTGAAACAGGGGACAGGGGGAAGTCAGTACTTC	CASSVKQGTGGSQYF
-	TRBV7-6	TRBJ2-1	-	TGTGCCAGCACCTCGACCCGGGAGCGTGAGCAGTTCTTC	CASTSTREREQFF
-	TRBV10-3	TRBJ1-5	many	TGTGCCAGCACCAGAGACCTAGGCGGCAATCAGCCCCAGCATTTT	CASTRDLGGNQPQHF
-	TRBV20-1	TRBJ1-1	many	TGCAGTGCTCGGAGGGGGATGAACACTGAAGCTTTCTTT	CSARRGMNTEAFF
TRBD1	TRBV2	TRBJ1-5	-	TGTGCCAGCCGATGGACAGGGGGACATCAGCCCCAGCATTTT	CASRWTGGHQPQHF
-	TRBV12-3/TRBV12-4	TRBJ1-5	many	TGTGCCAGCACTTCGGGCCGTCGGGGCCATCAGCCCCAGCATTTT	CASTSGRRGHQPQHF
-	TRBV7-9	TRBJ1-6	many	TGTGCCAGCAGCTTAGGACAGACTAATTCACCCCTCCACTTT	CASSLGQTNSPLHF
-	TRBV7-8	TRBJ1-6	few	TGTGCCAGCACTCGGCGGGGCCCCTATAATTCACCCCTCCACTTT	CASTRRGPYNSPLHF
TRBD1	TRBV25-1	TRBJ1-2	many	TGTGCCAGCAGCCGGGACAGGGCGGGCTATGGCTACACCTTC	CASSRDRAGYGYTF
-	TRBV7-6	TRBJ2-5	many	TGTGCCAGCAGCTCCGGGGGATTGGAGACCCAGTACTTC	CASSSGGLETQYF
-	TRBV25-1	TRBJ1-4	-	TGTGCCAGCAGTGGGCAGACCGCCGGTGGAAAACTGTTTTTT	CASSGQTAGGKLFF
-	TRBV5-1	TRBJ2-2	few	TGCGCCACCAGGAGGGACGTCAGCACCGGGGAGCTGTTTTTT	CATRRDVSTGELFF
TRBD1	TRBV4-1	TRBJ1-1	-	TGCGCCAGCAGCAACCGACAGGGCCGAATGAACACTGAAGCTTTCTTT	CASSNRQGRMNTEAFF